This T cell receptor beta chain derives from a study of OX40 agonist ivuxolimab in advanced cancers. V dropped 11 bases and J dropped 3 bases, with 16 bases sitting between them. Germline CDR1 is SNHLY and CDR2 is FYNNEI. The CDR3 spans 13 residues. Assay: immunoSEQ multiplex PCR; the TCRdb copy retains only in-frame clones and omits some. This repertoire shows roughly 93,000 clones, approximately 84% found once; its top ten account for around 5.9%. Sampled blood was obtained at baseline, cycle 4 day 1, and cycle 7 day 1. This chain links TRBV2 with TRBJ2-5, with a tentative D call TRBD1 (6 bases). The source material was CD4+ or CD8+ T cells sorted from blood, sampled in a trial of the OX40 agonist ivuxolimab. The source of this sequence is an adult with an advanced solid tumor such as melanoma, head and neck, liver or kidney cancer. The CDR3 DNA reads as TGTGCCGCCCTTCACGGGACAAAAGAGACCCAGTACTTC. Residues: CAALHGTKETQYF.